Listed below are T cell receptor beta chains from one sample, sequenced in a study of radiotherapy plus CTLA-4 blockade in lung cancer. Measured with immunoSEQ multiplex PCR; TCRdb has only the in-frame clones, and not every one. This sample has approximately 81,000 clones; under 80% occur once, and the top ten carry 3% to 4.5%. Sequenced material: peripheral blood, taken from a patient treated with radiotherapy plus ipilimumab. These receptors were obtained from a human donor with non-small cell lung cancer who had a partial response to radiotherapy plus ipilimumab. Some clones in this sample may be carry-over from other donors' samples. Both conserved end residues are part of each CDR3. Each record gives: J gene, V gene, D gene, clone size, CDR3 DNA, CDR3 protein. A D gene is named only where the DNA matches it firmly. The size of a clone is reported for some rows only, either as once, few or many, or as a class for expanded clones.

TRBJ1-3 | TRBV7-2 | . | . | TGTGCCAGCAGCTTGGCAAATACAGGCTCTGGAAACACCATATATTTT | CASSLANTGSGNTIYF
TRBJ2-3 | TRBV9 | TRBD2 | . | TGTGCCAGCAGCGTAGGGGCGGGAGGTCCAGATACGCAGTATTTT | CASSVGAGGPDTQYF
TRBJ2-7 | TRBV7-3 | . | . | TGTGCCAGCAGCATGGGAGGGGGGGGCACCTACGAGCAGTACTTC | CASSMGGGGTYEQYF
TRBJ2-1 | TRBV2 | . | . | TGTGCCAGCAGTGATGGAGGTCAGCAGTTCTTC | CASSDGGQQFF
TRBJ2-7 | TRBV28 | TRBD1 | . | TGTGCCAGCAGTTCACCAGGGGGAAGAAAACGCGAGCAGTACTTC | CASSSPGGRKREQYF
TRBJ2-7 | TRBV6-1 | . | . | TGTGCCAGCAGCTCCCGGCAGGGAATACTCGAGCAGTACTTC | CASSSRQGILEQYF
TRBJ2-5 | TRBV5-1 | TRBD2 | . | TGCGCCAGCAGCCCCACGTCCGGGACTAGCGGCAGACGAGAGACCCAGTACTTC | CASSPTSGTSGRRETQYF
TRBJ2-7 | TRBV11-2 | TRBD1 | once | TGTGCCAGCAGCCCCGACAGGGGAAGCTACGAGCAGTACTTC | CASSPDRGSYEQYF
TRBJ2-7 | TRBV4-2 | TRBD1 | . | TGTGCCAGCAGCCAAGACCTTGCGGGGACAGGGTACGAGCAGTACTTC | CASSQDLAGTGYEQYF
TRBJ2-2 | TRBV9 | TRBD1 | . | TGTGCCAGCAGTCGCGGACAGGGGAGGGGAACCGGGGAGCTGTTTTTT | CASSRGQGRGTGELFF
TRBJ1-5 | TRBV12-5 | . | . | TGTGCTAGTGGAGCTGACAGAGGACATAGCAATCAGCCCCAGCATTTT | CASGADRGHSNQPQHF
TRBJ1-6 | TRBV7-2 | TRBD1 | . | TGTGCCAGCAGTCCCGACAGGGCGGCGGGCAATTCACCCCTCCACTTT | CASSPDRAAGNSPLHF
TRBJ2-5 | TRBV7-9 | . | . | TGTGCCAGCAGCCCCCCGGGACAGCCCATACTAGCGGTCCAAGAGACCCAGTACTTC | CASSPPGQPILAVQETQYF
TRBJ2-3 | TRBV6-1 | TRBD2 | . | TGTGCCAGCAGAGGGCGGGGGGCCTCGGGGGGGCAGTATTTT | CASRGRGASGGQYF
TRBJ2-7 | TRBV6-1 | TRBD1 | . | TGTGCCAGCAGTTTCTTGGGACAGAGCTACGAGCAGTACTTC | CASSFLGQSYEQYF
TRBJ2-7 | TRBV6-5 | . | . | TGTGCCAGCAGTAGCGAGCGGAGGGGCTCCTACGAGCAGTACTTC | CASSSERRGSYEQYF
TRBJ1-4 | TRBV19 | TRBD1 | . | TGTGCCAGTAGTATCTCCGGGACAGGAGTTTCAACTAATGAAAAACTGTTTTTT | CASSISGTGVSTNEKLFF
TRBJ2-1 | TRBV7-7 | TRBD2 | . | TGTGCCAGCAGTACCGGACTAGACAATGAGCAGTTCTTC | CASSTGLDNEQFF
TRBJ2-2 | TRBV14 | . | . | TGTGCCAGCAGCCAATCCTGGAACACCGGGGAGCTGTTTTTT | CASSQSWNTGELFF
TRBJ2-7 | TRBV7-2 | . | . | TGTGCCAGCAGCTTAGTTCTGGCGGGAGAGCAGTACTTC | CASSLVLAGEQYF
TRBJ2-1 | TRBV30 | TRBD2 | . | TGTGCCTGGAGTACTGGGGCCCTAGCGGGAGGTACTTACAATGAGCAGTTCTTC | CAWSTGALAGGTYNEQFF
TRBJ2-7 | TRBV7-9 | . | . | TGTGCCAGCAGCGCGACAGGTACCGAGCAGTACTTC | CASSATGTEQYF
TRBJ2-1 | TRBV29-1 | . | . | TGCAGCGTTGAAGAGCCGAGCTCCTACAATGAGCAGTTCTTC | CSVEEPSSYNEQFF
TRBJ2-5 | TRBV2 | TRBD2 | . | TGTGCCAGCAGTGAGGGACTAGCGGAAGAGACCCAGTACTTC | CASSEGLAEETQYF
TRBJ2-2 | TRBV7-6 | . | . | TGTGCCAGCAGCTTCGAAATGGGAGCGGAAACCGGGGAGCTGTTTTTT | CASSFEMGAETGELFF
TRBJ2-1 | TRBV7-9 | . | . | TGTGCCAGCAGCTTAGGGTCACTTTCCTACAATGAGCAGTTCTTC | CASSLGSLSYNEQFF
TRBJ2-3 | TRBV28 | . | . | TGTGCCAGCAACCTAGGGGGCACAGATACGCAGTATTTT | CASNLGGTDTQYF
TRBJ2-7 | TRBV19 | TRBD1 | . | TGTGCCAGTAGTGCGACAGGGGCTCGGCACGAGCAGTACTTC | CASSATGARHEQYF